The 14 T cell receptor beta chains below all came from one sample that was sequenced in a study of OX40 agonist ivuxolimab in advanced cancers. Library construction relied on the immunoSEQ multiplex PCR assay. In TCRdb, the immuneACCESS table is reduced to in-frame sequences with V and J assigned. These tables do not hold every clone; where another copy was compared, an unresolved V gene accounts for under half, and the others remain unexplained. Present in this sample are 50,000 or so clones, 85% to 95% of which were seen just once. The leading ten clones occupy around 25% of the sample. Specimen: CD4+ or CD8+ T cells sorted from blood, collected in a trial of the OX40 agonist ivuxolimab. Every receptor here comes from an adult with an advanced solid tumor such as melanoma, head and neck, liver or kidney cancer.

V gene TRBV19 combines with J gene TRBJ2-7; D possibly matches TRBD1 or TRBD2 (5 bases each). V was clipped by 3 bases and J by 2 bases, with 11 bases between them. CDR3 length: 14 amino acids. Germline V CDR1 and CDR2: LNHDA, SQIVND (reference sequence). Here the CDR3 DNA reads TGTGCCAGTAGTATGGGGCAGGGACCCTACGAGCAGTACTTC. Translating gives CASSMGQGPYEQYF.

This rearrangement joins TRBV5-1 to TRBJ2-7; weak D call: TRBD2 (6 bases). The CDR3 runs to 15 residues. V was shortened by 4 bases and J by 3 bases, with 17 bases between the two germline ends. Germline assignment: CDR1 SGHRS and CDR2 YFSETQ. The CDR3 nucleotides are TGCGCCAGCAGCCCTGGTAGGGAGGTCATCTACGAGCAGTACTTC. Translation gives CASSPGREVIYEQYF.

For the CDR3, the DNA is TGTGCCAGCGGGGTACAGGGGAGGCAGCCCCAGCATTTT. This codes for CASGVQGRQPQHF. The J gene is TRBJ1-5, the V gene TRBV28; 7 bases map to TRBD1. This CDR3 contains 13 residues. CDR1 MDHEN and CDR2 SYDVKM come from the germline V gene. J lost 7 bases, V lost 8 bases, and 8 bases had no gene match.

In its sample, this clone was seen once. The chain is built from TRBV4-1 and TRBJ1-5; unclear D gene. Germline CDR1 reads MGHRA; CDR2 reads YSYEKL. This CDR3 region has 17 residues. Trimming cost V 5 bases and J 0 bases, with 17 bases left between them. CDR3 nucleotide sequence: TGCGCCAGCAGCTCGGGCCCTTTCCCCTATAGCAATCAGCCCCAGCATTTT. Protein: CASSSGPFPYSNQPQHF.

This clone was recorded only once. The J gene is TRBJ2-2, the V gene TRBV14; TRBD2 matches at 7 bases. The CDR3 is 16 residues long. The trim removed 1 base at V and 1 base at J, leaving 3 bases unmatched. Germline CDR1 SGHDN, CDR2 FVKESK. CDR3 amino acids: CASSQVQRENTGELFF. The CDR3 nucleotides are TGTGCCAGCAGCCAAGTTCAGCGGGAGAACACCGGGGAGCTGTTTTTT.

This CDR3 reads CASSGPGESSTQYF. As DNA, the CDR3 is TGTGCCAGCAGCGGCCCGGGAGAAAGTAGTACGCAGTATTTT. The genes are TRBV9 and TRBJ2-3, with D possibly TRBD2 on 6 matching bases. Trimming took 3 bases from V and 8 from J, leaving 16 bases between them. There are 14 residues in the CDR3. Germline V gene lookup returns CDR1 SGDLS and CDR2 YYNGEE.

The chain joins TRBV7-8 to TRBJ2-1; the D is unclear. Germline values: CDR1 SGHVS, CDR2 FQNEAQ. The ends were cut back, 1 base at V and 10 bases at J, with 8 bases in the middle. The CDR3 totals 12 residues. CDR3 protein: CASSLDYPEQFF. CDR3 nucleotide sequence: TGTGCCAGCAGCTTAGACTACCCCGAGCAGTTCTTC. Filled out from reference TRBV7-8 and TRBJ2-1, the complete variable domain reads GAGVSQSPRYKVAKRGQDVALRCDPISGHVSLFWYQQALGQGPEFLTYFQNEAQLDKSGLPSDRFFAERPEGSVSTLKIQRTQQEDSAVYLCASSLDYPEQFFGPGTRLTVL.

The chain combines TRBV19 with TRBJ2-1; 8 nucleotides align to TRBD2. The CDR3 sequence is 16 residues long. V trimming: 4 bases; J trimming: 0 bases; junction bases outside the gene matches: 5. The germline V gene has CDR1 LNHDA and CDR2 SQIVND (reference sequence). The CDR3 is CASSRSGGSSYNEQFF. The DNA of the CDR3 is TGTGCCAGTAGTAGGAGCGGGGGATCCTCCTACAATGAGCAGTTCTTC. Looking up the rest from reference TRBV19 and TRBJ2-1 gives the full variable domain: DGGITQSPKYLFRKEGQNVTLSCEQNLNHDAMYWYRQDPGQGLRLIYYSQIVNDFQKGDIAEGYSVSREKKESFPLTVTSAQKNPTAFYLCASSRSGGSSYNEQFFGPGTRLTVL.

This clone has more than one count but fewer than ten. The chain uses TRBV2 and TRBJ2-7; D perhaps matches TRBD1 (6 bases). CDR1 is SNHLY, CDR2 FYNNEI, per germline. CDR3 size: 14 residues. V was trimmed by 7 bases and J by 0 bases, leaving 13 bases between them. DNA of the CDR3: TGTGCCAGCATTGGGGGCGGATACTCCTACGAGCAGTACTTC. Translating it yields CASIGGGYSYEQYF.

DNA for the CDR3: TGTGCCAGCAGCTTTCCTAGCGGGAGTATGGGTGGCAATGAGCAGTTCTTC. It encodes CASSFPSGSMGGNEQFF. V gene TRBV5-6 combines with J gene TRBJ2-1, with 10 positions matching TRBD2. V trimming: 2 bases; J trimming: 6 bases; junction bases outside the gene matches: 11. This CDR3 is 17 amino acids long. Germline-derived CDR1 and CDR2 are SGHDT and YYEEEE.

The chain uses TRBV9 and TRBJ2-2; a possible D gene is TRBD1 (6 bases). From germline, CDR1 is SGDLS and CDR2 YYNGEE. Trimming took 0 bases from V and 4 from J, leaving 16 bases between them. This CDR3 has 17 residues. CDR3 sequence reads: CASSVEQGVGITGELFF. In DNA, the CDR3 is TGTGCCAGCAGCGTAGAACAGGGAGTCGGCATCACCGGGGAGCTGTTTTTT. The full variable domain, its missing parts supplied by reference TRBV9 and TRBJ2-2, is DSGVTQTPKHLITATGQRVTLRCSPRSGDLSVYWYQQSLDQGLQFLIQYYNGEERAKGNILERFSAQQFPDLHSELNLSSLELGDSALYFCASSVEQGVGITGELFFGEGSRLTVL.

The chain employs TRBV5-4 and TRBJ2-7, with TRBD2 identical over 8 bases. The CDR3 spans 15 residues. Germline values: CDR1 SGHNT, CDR2 YYREEE (reference sequence). Trimming removed 1 base from V and 4 bases from J; junction bases left unmatched: 7. CDR3 sequence reads: CASSLMGGRTYEQYF. The CDR3 DNA reads as TGTGCCAGCAGCTTGATGGGCGGGAGGACGTACGAGCAGTACTTC.

This chain connects TRBV5-4 to TRBJ1-2, with 11 bases lining up with TRBD1. The germline gives CDR1 SGHNT, CDR2 YYREEE (reference sequence). The CDR3 consists of 15 residues. With V trimmed by 3 bases and J by 2 bases, 3 bases remained unmatched. The CDR3, as DNA: TGTGCCAGCAGCTCGGGACAGGGGGGGAACTATGGCTACACCTTC. Translating it yields CASSSGQGGNYGYTF.

V gene TRBV7-2 combines with J gene TRBJ1-1; D is ambiguous. V dropped 5 bases and J dropped 1 base, with 14 bases sitting between them. The CDR3 totals 15 residues. Germline V gene data show CDR1 as SGHTA and CDR2 as FQGNSA. In DNA form, the CDR3 reads TGTGCCAGCAGCCCCGACATTAAGCAGAACACTGAAGCTTTCTTT. Translation gives CASSPDIKQNTEAFF.